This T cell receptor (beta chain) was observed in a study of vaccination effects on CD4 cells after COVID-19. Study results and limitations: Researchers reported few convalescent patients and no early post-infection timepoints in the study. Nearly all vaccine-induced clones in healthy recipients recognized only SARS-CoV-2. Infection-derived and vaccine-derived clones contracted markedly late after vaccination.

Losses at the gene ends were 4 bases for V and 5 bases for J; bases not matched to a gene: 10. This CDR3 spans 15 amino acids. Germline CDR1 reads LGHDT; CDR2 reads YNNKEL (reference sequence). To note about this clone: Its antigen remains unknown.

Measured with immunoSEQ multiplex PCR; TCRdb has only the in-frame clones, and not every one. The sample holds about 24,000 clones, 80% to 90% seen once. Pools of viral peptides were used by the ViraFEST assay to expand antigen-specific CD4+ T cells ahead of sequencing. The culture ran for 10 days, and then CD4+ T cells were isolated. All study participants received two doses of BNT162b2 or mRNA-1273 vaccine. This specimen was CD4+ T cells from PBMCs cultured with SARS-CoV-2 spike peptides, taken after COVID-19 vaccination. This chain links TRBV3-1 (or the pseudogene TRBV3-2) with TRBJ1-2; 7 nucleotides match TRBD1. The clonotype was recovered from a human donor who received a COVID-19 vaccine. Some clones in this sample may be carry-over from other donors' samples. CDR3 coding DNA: TGTGCCAGCAGCCGACCCTCGGGACAGTCATATGGCTACACCTTC. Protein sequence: CASSRPSGQSYGYTF.